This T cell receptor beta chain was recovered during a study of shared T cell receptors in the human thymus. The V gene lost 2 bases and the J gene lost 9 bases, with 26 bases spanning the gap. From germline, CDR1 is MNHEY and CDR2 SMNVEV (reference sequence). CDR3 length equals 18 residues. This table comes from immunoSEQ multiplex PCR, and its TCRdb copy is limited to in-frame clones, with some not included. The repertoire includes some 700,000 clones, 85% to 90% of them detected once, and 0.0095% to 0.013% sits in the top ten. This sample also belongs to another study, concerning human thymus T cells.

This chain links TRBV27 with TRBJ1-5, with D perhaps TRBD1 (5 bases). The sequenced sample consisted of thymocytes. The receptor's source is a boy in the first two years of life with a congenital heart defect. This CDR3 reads CASSLVGVIGRVPRPQHF. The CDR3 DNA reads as TGTGCCAGCAGTTTAGTCGGCGTCATCGGCAGGGTACCTCGGCCCCAGCATTTT.